A single T cell receptor beta chain is shown here with its context. Antigen specificity is unknown. Profiled with immunoSEQ multiplex PCR; TCRdb holds only in-frame clones, not every one. The sample comprises 200,000 or so clones, more than 80% of which are singletons, and under 7.5% rests with the top ten. With 5 bases removed from V and 5 bases from J, the gap between germline ends came to 19 bases. The CDR3 contains 15 residues. The germline gives CDR1 SGHVS, CDR2 FQNEAQ. This sample is drawn from a study of cytomegalovirus exposure and HLA in healthy donors. Study findings and constraints: That first-cohort TCR clusters tended to co-occur in the roughly 130 validation repertoires was found in a later analysis.

Sample: PBMCs. The clonotype was recovered from a man aged 18 to 30 in good health and CMV-seropositive. This sequence joins TRBV7-8 and TRBJ2-7, with D possibly TRBD1 on 5 matching bases. CDR3: CASSPPGAVGNEQYF. In nucleotides, the CDR3 is TGTGCCAGCAGCCCCCCTGGGGCAGTTGGGAACGAGCAGTACTTC.